The 23 T cell receptor beta chains presented below share a single source sample, sequenced in a study of patients and donors after allogeneic stem cell transplantation. A single record per CDR3 protein comes from TCRdb applying MiXCR to the RT-PCR reads. The sample shows about 400,000 distinct CDR3 sequences, 15% to 20% of them seen only once. Sequenced input: blood, either unsorted or a sorted T cell fraction (not recorded which). The receptors shown here come from a human donor who was either an allogeneic HSCT recipient or a stem cell or donor lymphocyte infusion donor (not recorded which). It is not recorded whose cells these are; they may come from a transplant donor.

This clonotype was observed a few times. CDR3 coding DNA: TGTGCCAGCAGTTTAACCCCCGGGGGGGCGGGGAATGAGCAGTTCTTC. Amino acids: CASSLTPGGAGNEQFF. This sequence joins TRBV12-3 or TRBV12-4 and TRBJ2-1, with 8 bases that match TRBD2. This CDR3 is built from 16 residues. V gave up 2 bases and J gave up 7 bases; unmatched junction bases: 10.

This clonotype came up many times. The rearrangement joins TRBV29-1 to TRBJ2-5, with D possibly being TRBD1 (5 bases). CDR1 is SQVTM and CDR2 is ANQGSEA in the germline V gene. V was shortened by 2 bases and J by 1 base, with 11 bases between the two germline ends. The CDR3 loop spans 14 amino acids. The CDR3 sequence is CSVETGRTQETQYF. As DNA, the CDR3 is TGCAGCGTTGAAACAGGAAGAACCCAAGAGACCCAGTACTTC.

The CDR3 sequence is CSVDSKNIQYF. DNA of the CDR3: TGCAGTGTCGACTCGAAAAACATTCAGTACTTC. The V call is TRBV20-1, the J call TRBJ2-4, with D uncertain. Trimming took 7 bases from V and 4 from J, leaving 8 bases between them. Germline V gene data show CDR1 as DFQATT and CDR2 as SNEGSKA (reference sequence). This CDR3 has 11 amino acids.

This chain uses TRBV12-3 or TRBV12-4 with TRBJ2-2, with TRBD2 identical over 11 bases. The ends lost 2 bases at V and 4 bases at J; junction bases unmatched: 3. The CDR3 has 16 residues. CDR3 coding DNA: TGTGCCAGCAGTTTATACACTAGCGGGAGCACCGGGGAGCTGTTTTTT. Protein sequence: CASSLYTSGSTGELFF.

Turning to this clonotype: Compared with germline, one end of the junction differs, possibly owing to a read error. CDR3 amino acids: CSAAANFLRVF. The CDR3 bases are TGCAGTGCAGCTGCCAACTTCCTCAGAGTCTTT. The chain is built from TRBV20-1 and TRBJ2-3; D gene uncertain. CDR3 length: 11 amino acids. The germline V gene encodes CDR1 DFQATT and CDR2 SNEGSKA (reference sequence).

CDR3 in amino acids: CASSPRGANYEQYF. In DNA, the CDR3 is TGCGCCAGCAGCCCACGGGGAGCGAACTACGAGCAGTACTTC. This chain uses TRBV5-1 with TRBJ2-7, with D tentatively TRBD2 (5 bases). The CDR3 totals 14 residues. V shed 4 bases and J shed 3 bases, with 14 bases lying between them. Germline lookup yields CDR1 SGHRS and CDR2 YFSETQ. The whole variable domain, remainder taken from reference TRBV5-1 and TRBJ2-7, is KAGVTQTPRYLIKTRGQQVTLSCSPISGHRSVSWYQQTPGQGLQFLFEYFSETQRNKGNFPGRFSGRQFSNSRSEMNVSTLELGDSALYLCASSPRGANYEQYFGPGTRLTVT.

V and J are TRBV2 and TRBJ2-7; D gene ambiguous. The CDR3 spans 11 residues. Looked up from germline, CDR1 is SNHLY and CDR2 is FYNNEI. V lost 6 bases to trimming and J lost 4 bases, with 7 bases between them. CDR3 bases: TGTGCCAGCAGGTTCACGTACGAGCAGTACTTC. This sequence encodes CASRFTYEQYF.

There are a few counts of this clonotype. This sequence joins TRBV6-1 and TRBJ2-3; TRBD2 aligns across 7 bases. The CDR3 is made up of 14 amino acids. V shed 5 bases and J 2 bases; nucleotides not matched to a gene: 4. CDR1 and CDR2 from the germline V gene are MNHNS and SASEGT. The CDR3 loop is CASSRQRDTDTQYF. The DNA for the CDR3 is TGTGCCAGCAGTCGCCAGCGGGACACAGATACGCAGTATTTT.

This clonotype was detected ten times or more. This chain uses TRBV12-3 or TRBV12-4 with TRBJ1-2; 9 nucleotides agree with TRBD1. This CDR3 has 14 residues. V trimming: 6 bases; J trimming: 5 bases; junction bases outside the gene matches: 7. This chain's CDR3 is CASRKLGQGYGYTF. The DNA of the CDR3 is TGTGCCAGCAGAAAACTGGGACAGGGATATGGCTACACCTTC.

This sequence joins TRBV7-8 and TRBJ1-2; D unresolved. CDR1 and CDR2 (germline): SGHVS, FQNEAQ. V lost 0 bases and J lost 3, with 11 bases in between. The CDR3 has 15 residues. CDR3 nucleotide sequence: TGTGCCAGCAGCTTAGCCGCACTACCCTACTATGGCTACACCTTC. Protein sequence: CASSLAALPYYGYTF.

The chain has TRBV7-9 and TRBJ1-5, with 7 nucleotides matching TRBD1. The length of the CDR3 is 13 residues. Trimming at V came to 2 bases and at J to 7 bases, leaving 2 bases not matched to a gene. In germline, CDR1 is SEHNR, CDR2 FQNEAQ (reference sequence). In DNA, the CDR3 is TGTGCCAGCAGCTTACAGGGGGGCCAGCCCCAGCATTTT. Translated, it gives CASSLQGGQPQHF. Supplemented by reference TRBV7-9 and TRBJ1-5, the full variable domain reads DTGVSQNPRHKITKRGQNVTFRCDPISEHNRLYWYRQTLGQGPEFLTYFQNEAQLEKSRLLSDRFSAERPKGSFSTLEIQRTEQGDSAMYLCASSLQGGQPQHFGDGTRLSIL.

This clonotype was seen repeatedly, ten times or more. The chain recombines TRBV6-1 with TRBJ2-4, with D possibly called TRBD1 or TRBD2 (6 bases each). The CDR3 covers 15 residues. Between the trimmed V and J ends, which lost 6 bases and 2 bases, there was a span of 14 bases. Germline CDR1 is MNHNS and CDR2 is SASEGT. This CDR3 reads CASSDYRDSKNIQYF. CDR3 DNA sequence: TGTGCCAGCAGCGATTACAGGGACTCCAAAAACATTCAGTACTTC.

The V gene is TRBV3-1, the J gene TRBJ2-1; 7 bases agree with TRBD2. In germline, CDR1 is LGHDT, CDR2 YNNKEL (reference sequence). With V trimmed by 4 bases and J by 0 bases, 6 bases remained unmatched. The CDR3 consists of 16 residues. The CDR3 sequence: CASSLSGESSYNEQFF. The CDR3 DNA sequence: TGTGCCAGCAGCCTAAGCGGGGAGAGCTCCTACAATGAGCAGTTCTTC.

Remarks on this clonotype: The junction departs from germline at one end; a sequencing error may be responsible. The chain is built from TRBV6-1 and TRBJ1-1, with D perhaps matching TRBD1 (5 bases). The CDR3 covers 17 residues. CDR1 is MNHNS, CDR2 SASEGT, per germline. This CDR3 is CASSEILGTPEWEEAFF. CDR3 coding DNA: TGTGCTAGCAGTGAGATCCTCGGGACCCCTGAGTGGGAAGAAGCTTTCTTT.

This clonotype was picked up many times. CDR3 residues: CASSRTGGLQETQYF. The CDR3 DNA reads as TGTGCCAGCAGTAGAACGGGGGGGCTCCAAGAGACCCAGTACTTC. The V gene is TRBV2, the J gene TRBJ2-5; 8 bases match TRBD2. Germline lookup yields CDR1 SNHLY and CDR2 FYNNEI. The CDR3 is made up of 15 amino acids. V gave up 5 bases and J gave up 1 base; unmatched junction bases: 6.

The chain combines TRBV6-1 with TRBJ2-4; either TRBD1 or TRBD2 may fit D (6 bases each). CDR1 MNHNS and CDR2 SASEGT come from the germline V gene. This CDR3 has 16 residues. The V end was cut by 3 bases, the J end by 0 bases, with 12 bases between. CDR3 sequence reads: CASSDPRGPAKNIQYF. In DNA, the CDR3 is TGTGCCAGCAGTGACCCCCGGGGGCCAGCCAAAAACATTCAGTACTTC.

A few counts support this clonotype. This chain uses TRBV20-1 with TRBJ2-3, with 8 nucleotides matching TRBD2. CDR3 length: 14 residues. Looked up from germline, CDR1 is DFQATT and CDR2 is SNEGSKA (reference sequence). V shed 3 bases, J shed 0 bases, and the junction held 2 bases outside the gene matches. CDR3 region: CSASGRGSTDTQYF. In DNA, the CDR3 is TGCAGTGCTAGCGGGAGGGGAAGCACAGATACGCAGTATTTT.

This clonotype was found a few times. The chain employs TRBV20-1 and TRBJ2-7; D call uncertain. CDR1 DFQATT and CDR2 SNEGSKA come from the germline V gene (reference sequence). V shed 2 bases and J shed 3 bases, with 8 bases lying between them. The CDR3 loop spans 12 amino acids. CDR3 in DNA: TGCAGTGCTAGACCACTAAACTACGAGCAGTACTTC. This gives the protein CSARPLNYEQYF.

This clonotype was counted between two and nine times. This chain uses TRBV5-5 with TRBJ1-1, with a tentative D call TRBD1 (6 bases). The V gene's germline CDR1 is SGHKS and CDR2 YYEKEE (reference sequence). V lost 4 bases to trimming and J lost 5 bases, with 18 bases between them. This CDR3 is 15 amino acids long. For the CDR3, the DNA is TGTGCCAGCAGCCTCCGGGGGGGCGTTGGTACTGAAGCTTTCTTT. It is translated as CASSLRGGVGTEAFF.

This clonotype was seen more than once but under ten times. The chain recombines TRBV28 with TRBJ2-7; 7 nucleotides align to TRBD1. The V and J ends lost 3 bases and 5 bases, in that order; junction bases with no gene match: 10. Germline lookup yields CDR1 MDHEN and CDR2 SYDVKM. CDR3 size: 15 residues. The CDR3 bases are TGTGCCAGCAGTTTTGGCCGGGACAGACCTGACGAGCAGTACTTC. Translated: CASSFGRDRPDEQYF.

Here the CDR3 reads CASSWAGQGAKNEQFF. The CDR3 nucleotides are TGCGCCAGCAGCTGGGCCGGACAGGGGGCGAAGAATGAGCAGTTCTTC. The chain links TRBV5-1 to TRBJ2-1; 11 bases fit TRBD1. J was trimmed by 7 bases and V by 3 bases; bases with no gene match: 9. The germline gives CDR1 SGHRS, CDR2 YFSETQ. The CDR3 extends over 16 amino acids.

J is TRBJ1-2 and V is TRBV5-1; possible D gene TRBD1, 5 bases. The V gene lost 4 bases and the J gene lost 4 bases, with 14 bases spanning the gap. Germline CDR1 reads SGHRS; CDR2 reads YFSETQ. The CDR3 is made up of 14 amino acids. The CDR3: CASSPQGIGYGYTF. DNA of the CDR3: TGCGCCAGCAGCCCCCAGGGTATTGGCTATGGCTACACCTTC.

This clonotype showed up just a few times. The rearrangement joins TRBV5-1 to TRBJ1-2; 9 bases are a match to TRBD1. This CDR3 has 15 residues. The germline V gene encodes CDR1 SGHRS and CDR2 YFSETQ. With V trimmed by 3 bases and J by 2 bases, 5 bases remained unmatched. The CDR3 loop is CASSWGTGRNYGYTF. CDR3 sequence (DNA): TGCGCCAGCAGCTGGGGGACAGGGAGGAACTATGGCTACACCTTC.